Each of the 4 T cell receptor beta chains below was sequenced from the same sample in a study of CD39 and CD103 CD8 tumor-infiltrating T cells. Profiled with immunoSEQ multiplex PCR; TCRdb holds only in-frame clones, not every one. This sample yields approximately 350 clones, of which around 38% are seen a single time; about 54% belongs to the top ten. The sequenced material came from CD39+ CD103+ CD8+ T cells sorted from the tumor. Subset reported: CD103+CD39+ double-positive CD45RA- CD8 T cells. Receptors originate from a human donor with melanoma.

In its sample, this clone is medium-sized. The V call is TRBV28, the J call TRBJ2-1, with a tentative D call TRBD1 (6 bases). Trimming removed 3 bases from V and 5 bases from J, with 17 bases in between. The CDR3 is 16 residues long. Looked up from germline, CDR1 is MDHEN and CDR2 is SYDVKM. This CDR3 is CASSFEGDTGNNEQFF. Here the CDR3 DNA reads TGTGCCAGCAGTTTTGAGGGGGACACAGGAAACAATGAGCAGTTCTTC.

The sample holds a few counts of this clone. The chain links TRBV5-6 to TRBJ1-1; 7 positions match TRBD1. CDR3 size: 16 residues. Germline CDR1 reads SGHDT; CDR2 reads YYEEEE. V shed 0 bases, J shed 1 base, and the junction held 6 bases outside the gene matches. The CDR3 loop reads CASSLEWGQSNTEAFF. The DNA of the CDR3 is TGTGCCAGCAGCTTGGAATGGGGACAGTCGAACACTGAAGCTTTCTTT.

The chain recombines TRBV28 with TRBJ1-1; tentatively, D is TRBD1 (5 bases). V dropped 5 bases and J dropped 5 bases, with 12 bases sitting between them. CDR1 and CDR2 from the germline V gene are MDHEN and SYDVKM. The CDR3 loop spans 13 amino acids. CDR3 in amino acids: CASSLSQGTEAFF. CDR3 bases: TGTGCCAGCAGTCTGAGTCAGGGAACTGAAGCTTTCTTT.

This clone is hyperexpanded by share. V usage is TRBV11-2 and J usage is TRBJ1-1; unclear D gene. This CDR3 contains 12 residues. V lost 0 bases and J 8 bases, leaving 7 bases between the germline ends. Germline loops: CDR1 SGHAT, CDR2 FQNNGV. In DNA, the CDR3 is TGTGCCAGCAGCTTAGAGTCCTGGGAAGCTTTCTTT. It is translated as CASSLESWEAFF. The complete variable domain, with remaining parts taken from reference TRBV11-2 and TRBJ1-1, reads EAGVAQSPRYKIIEKRQSVAFWCNPISGHATLYWYQQILGQGPKLLIQFQNNGVVDDSQLPKDRFSAERLKGVDSTLKIQPAKLEDSAVYLCASSLESWEAFFGQGTRLTVV.